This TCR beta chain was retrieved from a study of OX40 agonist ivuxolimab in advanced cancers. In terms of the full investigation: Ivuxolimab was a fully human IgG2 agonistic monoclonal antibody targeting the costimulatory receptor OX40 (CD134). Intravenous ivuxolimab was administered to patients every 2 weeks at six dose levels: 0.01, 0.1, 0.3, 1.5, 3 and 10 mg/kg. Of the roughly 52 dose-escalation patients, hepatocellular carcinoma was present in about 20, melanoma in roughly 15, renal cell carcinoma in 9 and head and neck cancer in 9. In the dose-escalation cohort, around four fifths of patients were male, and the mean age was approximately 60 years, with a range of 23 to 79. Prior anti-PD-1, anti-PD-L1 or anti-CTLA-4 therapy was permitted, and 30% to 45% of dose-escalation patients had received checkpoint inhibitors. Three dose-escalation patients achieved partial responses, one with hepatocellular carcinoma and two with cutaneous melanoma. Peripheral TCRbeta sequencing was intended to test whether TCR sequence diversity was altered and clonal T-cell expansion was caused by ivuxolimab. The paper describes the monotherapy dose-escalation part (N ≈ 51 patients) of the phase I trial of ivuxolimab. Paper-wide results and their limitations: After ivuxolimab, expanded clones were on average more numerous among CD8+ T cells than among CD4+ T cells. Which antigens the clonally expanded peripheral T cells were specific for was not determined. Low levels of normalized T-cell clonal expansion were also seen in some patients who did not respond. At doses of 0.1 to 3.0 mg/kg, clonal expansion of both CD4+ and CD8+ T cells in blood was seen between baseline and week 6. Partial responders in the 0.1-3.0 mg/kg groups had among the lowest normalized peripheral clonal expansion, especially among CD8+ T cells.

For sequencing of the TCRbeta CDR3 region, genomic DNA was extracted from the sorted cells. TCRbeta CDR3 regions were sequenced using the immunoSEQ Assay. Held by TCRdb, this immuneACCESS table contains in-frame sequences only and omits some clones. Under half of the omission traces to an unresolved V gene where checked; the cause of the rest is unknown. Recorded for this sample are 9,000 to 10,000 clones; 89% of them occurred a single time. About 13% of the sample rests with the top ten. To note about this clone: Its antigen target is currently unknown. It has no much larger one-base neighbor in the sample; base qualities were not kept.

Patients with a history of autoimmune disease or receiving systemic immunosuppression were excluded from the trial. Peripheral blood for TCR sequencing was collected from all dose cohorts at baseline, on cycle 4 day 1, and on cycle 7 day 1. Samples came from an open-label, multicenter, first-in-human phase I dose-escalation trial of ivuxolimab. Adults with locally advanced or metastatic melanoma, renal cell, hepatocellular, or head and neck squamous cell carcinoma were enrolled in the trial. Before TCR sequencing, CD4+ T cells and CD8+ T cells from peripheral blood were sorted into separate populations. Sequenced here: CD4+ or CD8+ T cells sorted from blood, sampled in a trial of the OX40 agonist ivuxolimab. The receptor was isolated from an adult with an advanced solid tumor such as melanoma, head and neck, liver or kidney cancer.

The CDR3 corresponds to CASSRGPYEQYF. The base sequence is TGTGCCAGCAGTCGGGGACCCTACGAGCAGTACTTC. In this chain, TRBV6-5 is recombined with TRBJ2-7; the D assignment is uncertain and may be TRBD1 or TRBD2, with 5 bases supporting each. For CDR1 and CDR2, the germline V gene lists MNHEY and SVGAGI. V lost 5 bases and J lost 2 bases; the stretch between them is 7 bases long. Its CDR3 holds 12 amino acids, cysteine through phenylalanine. The only DNA kept is the CDR3, 36 bases in frame from the first base.